These 17 T cell receptor beta chains were all obtained from the same sample, sequenced in a study of radiotherapy plus CTLA-4 blockade in lung cancer. Here immunoSEQ multiplex PCR was the method, and the copy in TCRdb shows in-frame clones only, minus some. This table has approximately 65,000 clones, about 80% appearing once. The material was peripheral blood, obtained from a patient treated with radiotherapy plus ipilimumab. Receptors were obtained from a human donor with non-small cell lung cancer who had a complete response to radiotherapy plus ipilimumab.

The chain combines TRBV7-2 with TRBJ1-2; 12 bases are shared with TRBD1. V was clipped by 2 bases and J by 7 bases; unmatched bases: 5. Germline V gene data show CDR1 as SGHTA and CDR2 as FQGNSA. The CDR3 is 15 amino acids. CDR3: CASSLIGTGGFGYTF. In nucleotides, the CDR3 is TGTGCCAGCAGCTTAATTGGGACAGGGGGCTTTGGCTACACCTTC.

This clone was seen a few times. The chain employs TRBV13 and TRBJ1-4, with D tentatively TRBD1 (5 bases). Germline V gene data show CDR1 as PRHDT and CDR2 as FYEKMQ (reference sequence). Trimming removed 3 bases at V and 4 bases at J, with 9 bases between. CDR3 length: 14 residues. CDR3: CASSFRQYNEKLFF. The CDR3, as DNA: TGTGCCAGCAGCTTTCGACAGTATAATGAAAAACTGTTTTTT.

V and J are TRBV4-3 and TRBJ2-5; D remains unclear. The J call may not be correct, given that the DNA end is closer to TRBJ2-7. The CDR3 covers 15 residues. Germline assignment: CDR1 LGHNA and CDR2 YSLEER. The CDR3 region is CASSQDAAGSYEQYF. In DNA form, the CDR3 reads TGCGCCAGCAGCCAAGATGCGGCCGGTTCCTACGAGCAGTACTTC.

The chain uses TRBV6-5 and TRBJ1-1, with a possible D match to TRBD1 (5 bases). This CDR3 has 12 residues. Germline V gene sequence: CDR1 MNHEY, CDR2 SVGAGI. Trimming removed 2 bases from V and 11 bases from J, with 12 bases in between. The CDR3 nucleotides are TGTGCCAGCAGTTACAGGGGTGAGGAGGCTTTCTTT. Its translation: CASSYRGEEAFF.

The chain has TRBV11-2 and TRBJ2-3, with TRBD2 identical over 9 bases. Germline lookup yields CDR1 SGHAT and CDR2 FQNNGV. The CDR3 sequence is 14 residues long. J lost 5 bases, V lost 6 bases, and 6 bases had no gene match. CDR3 DNA sequence: TGTGCCAGCAGGCCTCATAGCGGGGGAGATACGCAGTATTTT. Translating it yields CASRPHSGGDTQYF.

The rearrangement uses TRBV23-1 and TRBJ2-2; the match to TRBD1 covers 10 bases. TRBV23-1 is placed among ORFs of uncertain function. V lost 3 bases, J lost 3 bases, and 10 bases stayed unmatched. This CDR3 has 18 amino acids. CDR3 DNA: TGCGCCAGCAGTCACCCTGGGACAGGGGAGTGGGACACCGGGGAGCTGTTTTTT. Translated, it gives CASSHPGTGEWDTGELFF.

The V call is TRBV28, the J call TRBJ2-7; 7 nucleotides match TRBD2. Germline CDR1 MDHEN, CDR2 SYDVKM. V was clipped by 5 bases and J by 9 bases; unmatched bases: 7. There are 12 residues in the CDR3. CDR3 residues: CASSGTTGRQYV. In DNA, the CDR3 is TGTGCCAGCAGTGGGACTACCGGGAGGCAGTACGTC.

In DNA form, the CDR3 reads TGTGCCAGCAGTGAAGAAGTAACGGAGCAGTTCTTC. It specifies CASSEEVTEQFF. This chain links TRBV2 with TRBJ2-1; the D is unclear. CDR3 length: 12 amino acids. Trimming removed 1 base from V and 10 bases from J, with 8 bases in between. From germline, CDR1 is SNHLY and CDR2 FYNNEI.

The count of this clone is one. The V gene is TRBV5-1, the J gene TRBJ1-1, with a possible D match to TRBD1 (5 bases). V lost 1 base and J 2 bases, leaving 9 bases between the germline ends. Germline loops: CDR1 SGHRS, CDR2 YFSETQ. This CDR3 contains 14 residues. The CDR3 region has the DNA TGCGCCAGCAGCTTGTCAGGGTCTAACACTGAAGCTTTCTTT. It codes for CASSLSGSNTEAFF.

The V and J genes are TRBV4-3 and TRBJ1-5, with D perhaps matching TRBD1 (5 bases). This CDR3 has 15 residues. Trimming removed 0 bases at V and 5 bases at J, with 11 bases between. CDR1 is LGHNA and CDR2 is YSLEER in the germline V gene. CDR3 amino acids: CASSQDGAVDQPQHF. CDR3 nucleotide sequence: TGCGCCAGCAGCCAAGATGGGGCGGTCGATCAGCCCCAGCATTTT.

The CDR3 spells CASSSPRTGGGGYTF. CDR3 bases: TGTGCCAGCAGCTCCCCTCGGACAGGGGGCGGTGGCTACACCTTC. J is TRBJ1-2 and V is TRBV7-2; 11 bases agree with TRBD1. CDR1 is SGHTA and CDR2 is FQGNSA in the germline V gene. CDR3 length: 15 amino acids. V dropped 4 bases and J dropped 7; count of bases not matched to a gene: 8.

Only a few counts were recorded for this clone. V gene TRBV7-9 combines with J gene TRBJ2-1, with 9 bases that match TRBD1. Trimming removed 3 bases from V and 7 bases from J; junction bases left unmatched: 7. CDR1 is SEHNR and CDR2 is FQNEAQ in the germline V gene (reference sequence). This CDR3 is built from 15 residues. CDR3 DNA sequence: TGTGCCAGCAGCTTGGGGGACAGGGCTTGGAATGAGCAGTTCTTC. This translates into CASSLGDRAWNEQFF.

The CDR3 loop reads CASSAGSLAGGSEQYF. As DNA, the CDR3 is TGTGCCAGTAGTGCCGGCTCTCTAGCGGGGGGAAGCGAGCAGTACTTC. The chain links TRBV19 to TRBJ2-7, with 11 bases matching TRBD2. The CDR3 is made up of 16 amino acids. The germline gives CDR1 LNHDA, CDR2 SQIVND (reference sequence). V lost 5 bases to trimming and J lost 6 bases; unmatched junction nucleotides: 12.

This clone was seen a few times. The chain uses TRBV21-1 and TRBJ2-2; the table's D gene call, TRBD2, was not cross checked with the DNA. TRBV21-1 constitutes a pseudogene. The CDR3 sequence is 19 residues long. CDR3 DNA sequence: TGTGCCAGCAGCACCCGGTTGGATAGCGGGAGGGCAAACACCGGGGAGCTGTTTTTT. It encodes CASSTRLDSGRANTGELFF.

V usage is TRBV11-2 and J usage is TRBJ1-2; D possibly corresponds to TRBD1 (6 bases). Germline V gene sequence: CDR1 SGHAT, CDR2 FQNNGV. There are 15 residues in the CDR3. Trimming took 1 base from V and 4 from J, leaving 13 bases between them. CDR3 DNA sequence: TGTGCCAGCAGCTTAGGTGGAGGGGGGGTCTATGGCTACACCTTC. Amino acid sequence: CASSLGGGGVYGYTF.

The chain has TRBV27 and TRBJ2-7; D not certain. Germline-derived CDR1 and CDR2 are MNHEY and SMNVEV (reference sequence). V was clipped by 5 bases and J by 2 bases, with 13 bases between them. The CDR3 has 14 amino acids. CDR3 DNA sequence: TGTGCCAGCAGTCCCCGTGGCCGAACCTACGAGCAGTACGTC. This gives the protein CASSPRGRTYEQYV.

CDR3 nucleotide sequence: TGTGCCAGCAGCTTCCCCAGTAGACAGGGACGTTCCTACGAGCAGTACTTC. Protein sequence: CASSFPSRQGRSYEQYF. This chain links TRBV7-8 with TRBJ2-5; TRBD1 aligns across 7 bases. TRBJ2-7 matches the DNA end more closely, so the J call is doubtful. Germline-derived CDR1 and CDR2 are SGHVS and FQNEAQ. The length of the CDR3 is 17 residues.